This T cell receptor beta chain was recorded in a study of T cell changes during pregnancy in multiple sclerosis. The CDR3 runs 13 residues. The V and J ends lost 3 bases and 7 bases, in that order; junction bases with no gene match: 3. Germline values: CDR1 SGHTA, CDR2 FQGNSA. Using immunoSEQ multiplex PCR, the repertoire was profiled, and TCRdb retains in-frame clones only, with some absent. The sample yields 88,000 or so clones, 92% seen once. Here the sequenced sample was peripheral blood, taken before pregnancy. The sequence was collected from a female donor with multiple sclerosis, enrolled in a pregnancy study. The gene calls are TRBV7-2 and TRBJ1-5; 7 nucleotides line up with TRBD1. The chain's CDR3 is CASSLMTGQPQHF. As DNA, the CDR3 is TGTGCCAGCAGCTTGATGACAGGGCAGCCCCAGCATTTT.